This T cell receptor (beta chain) was identified in a study of shared clonotypes between healthy human individuals. Study background: Each donor had three CD4 naive, three CD4 memory, two CD8 naive and one CD8 memory plate. Points from the study as a whole: Depth of sequencing was expected to influence donor clonotype sharing. Clonotypes which were not shared had lower generation probabilities than clonotypes that all four donors shared.

V dropped 4 bases and J dropped 2; count of bases not matched to a gene: 0. The CDR3 extends over 13 amino acids. Germline V lookup: CDR1 ENHRY, CDR2 SYGVKD. Notes on this clone: Its antigen is not known.

An even split of each subset's genomic DNA across several immunoSEQ plates was performed. Profiled with immunoSEQ multiplex PCR; TCRdb holds only in-frame clones, not every one. The sample consists of roughly 2 million clones, around 95% of them appearing once. The rearrangement uses TRBV10-3 and TRBJ2-7; 9 bases agree with TRBD2. The specimen was naive CD4+ T cells sorted from blood. Stated subset: CD45RA+ positively selected. The receptor comes from a man aged 18 to 29 in good health. The CDR3 DNA reads as TGTGCCATCAGTGGCGGGGGGGCCTACGAGCAGTACTTC. This translates into CAISGGGAYEQYF.